The sequence of this TCR beta chain was determined in a study of Graves' ophthalmopathy and Graves' hyperthyroidism. Overall study: Specimen type is peripheral blood, obtained at initial diagnosis before any treatment.

This clonotype was seen at least ten times. This CDR3 is built from 15 residues. Trimming left V 3 bases short and J 3 bases short, with 14 bases between. Germline V gene sequence: CDR1 SEHNR, CDR2 FQNEAQ (reference sequence). TCR beta CDR3 amplification used RNA transcripts. An initial RT-PCR round employing HTBI primers preceded a second-round multiplex PCR. TCRdb reanalysed the multiplex PCR reads using MiXCR and keeps one entry per CDR3 protein. The data contain approximately 640,000 distinct CDR3 sequences, roughly 41% of them seen just once; the ten biggest clones take up under 3.5%. Patients were excluded if they had other autoimmune diseases or uncontrolled infections, and likewise if pregnancy or lactation applied. As diagnostic evidence, clinical symptoms, serum thyroxine, TRAb, thyroid ultrasound and orbital computed tomography were relied upon. Someone took the PBMCs out of 10 ml of fresh peripheral blood.

The clonotype was recovered from an adult man with Graves' ophthalmopathy. The sequenced material came from peripheral blood. This chain links TRBV7-9 with TRBJ1-1; no definite D call. CDR3 sequence (DNA): TGTGCCAGCAGCTTGGCCCCTATGACGGACACTGAAGCTTTCTTT. It yields the protein CASSLAPMTDTEAFF.